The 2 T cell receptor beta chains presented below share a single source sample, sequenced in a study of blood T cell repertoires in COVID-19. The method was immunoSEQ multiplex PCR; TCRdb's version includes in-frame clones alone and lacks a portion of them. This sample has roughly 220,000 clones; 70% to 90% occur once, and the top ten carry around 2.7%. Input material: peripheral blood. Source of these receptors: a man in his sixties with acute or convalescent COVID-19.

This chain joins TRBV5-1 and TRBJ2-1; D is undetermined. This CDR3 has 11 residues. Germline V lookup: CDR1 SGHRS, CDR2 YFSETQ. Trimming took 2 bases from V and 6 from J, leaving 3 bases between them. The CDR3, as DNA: TGCGCCAGCAGCTTCAGCAATGAGCAGTTCTTC. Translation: CASSFSNEQFF.

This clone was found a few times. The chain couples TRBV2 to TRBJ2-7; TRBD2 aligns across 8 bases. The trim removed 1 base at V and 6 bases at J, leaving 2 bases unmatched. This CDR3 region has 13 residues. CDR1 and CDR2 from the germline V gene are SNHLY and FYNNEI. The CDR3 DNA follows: TGTGCCAGCAGTGAAGGTCGGGGGGGCGAGCAGTACTTC. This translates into CASSEGRGGEQYF.